Given below is one TCR beta chain in context. Its cognate antigen is unknown. This record belongs to a study of tumor-infiltrating lymphocytes in primary liver carcinoma. Overall study: Patients were both men and women, whose ages ran from 30 to 69 years. Recorded tumor stage was T1-T3 N0M0, with diameters of about 4.2 to 10 cm. Study conclusions and caveats: Researchers found tumor-adjacent and tumor-blood pairs overlapped less than tumor region pairs.

Trimming pared 8 bases from V and 8 bases from J, leaving 24 bases between. Germline assignment: CDR1 SQVTM and CDR2 ANQGSEA. The CDR3 extends over 14 amino acids. For each extraction, RNA and DNA were obtained together from 20-30 mg of unsorted bulk tissue. Each tumor sample had over 75% viable tumor cells. The researchers produced TCR beta cDNA from around 0.5 ug total RNA with a constant-region primer. Libraries of TCR beta came from three nested multiplex PCR rounds with slightly modified ARM-PCR. Use of TRBV1-TRBV30 forward primers with a C-beta reverse primer characterized the first two PCR rounds, which lasted around 11 cycles each. TCRdb passed the multiplex PCR reads through MiXCR, listing each CDR3 protein once. Of tens of thousands of distinct CDR3 sequences listed, about three quarters were seen once; the top ten hold approximately 19%.

The genes are TRBV29-1 and TRBJ1-2; D is uncertain. The sample taken for sequencing was liver tumor tissue from sampling region 2. The subset here: tumor region T2, inferior pole. The origin of this receptor is a middle-aged man with primary liver carcinoma and hepatitis B virus infection. The CDR3 loop is CSLKFGRSIYGYTF. The CDR3 coding sequence is TGCAGCCTCAAGTTTGGACGGTCGATCTACGGCTACACCTTC.